These 24 T cell receptor beta chains were sequenced from one sample in a study of T cells in Graves' hyperthyroidism and ophthalmopathy. TCR beta CDR3 regions were amplified from RNA. HTBI primers were used for first-round RT-PCR of the TCR CDR3. One entry per CDR3 protein, called by TCRdb with MiXCR from the multiplex PCR reads. The sample carries 610,000 or so distinct CDR3 sequences, roughly 50% recorded once. What was sequenced was peripheral blood or thyroid tissue (not recorded which). Receptor source: a woman aged 18-35 years with Graves' hyperthyroidism.

In its sample, this clonotype was seen many times. The chain couples TRBV9 to TRBJ2-2, with 7 bases lining up with TRBD1. With 0 bases clipped from V and 4 bases from J, the junction kept 0 bases outside the gene matches. The CDR3 covers 14 residues. Germline lookup yields CDR1 SGDLS and CDR2 YYNGEE. The CDR3 DNA is TGTGCCAGCAGCGTAGACAGGGGCACCGGGGAGCTGTTTTTT. Protein sequence: CASSVDRGTGELFF.

V gene TRBV5-1 combines with J gene TRBJ1-6; TRBD1 might be the D (5 bases). Germline CDR1 SGHRS, CDR2 YFSETQ. This CDR3 spans 15 amino acids. Trimming stripped 2 bases from V and 7 bases from J, with 13 bases between. CDR3 sequence: CASSLGGTANSPLHF. The CDR3 nucleotides read TGCGCCAGCAGCTTAGGAGGGACGGCAAATTCACCCCTCCACTTT.

As concerns this clonotype: The conserved phenylalanine or tryptophan is not found at the CDR3 terminus, so this likely reflects a read error. The chain carries TRBV7-9 and TRBJ2-2; 8 bases are shared with TRBD2. CDR3 size: 14 residues. Germline CDR1 reads SEHNR; CDR2 reads FQNEAQ (reference sequence). J lost 6 bases, V lost 5 bases, and 5 bases had no gene match. The CDR3 DNA follows: TGTGCCAGCAGCCTCAGCGGGAGCGCCGGGGAGCTGTTTTAT. This translates into CASSLSGSAGELFY.

This clonotype was recorded at least ten times. The chain is built from TRBV13 and TRBJ2-7, with 9 bases aligning to TRBD2. CDR1 and CDR2 (germline): PRHDT, FYEKMQ (reference sequence). This CDR3 is 15 amino acids long. V lost 4 bases and J lost 4; bases outside the gene matches: 8. The CDR3 DNA sequence: TGTGCCAGCAGCTCGCGAGCGGGAGGTCGTTACGAGCAGTACTTC. As protein: CASSSRAGGRYEQYF.

The gene calls are TRBV2 and TRBJ2-7; TRBD2 aligns across 8 bases. Germline loops: CDR1 SNHLY, CDR2 FYNNEI. V was pared by 8 bases and J by 0 bases, with 12 bases of the junction left unmatched. The CDR3 runs to 16 residues. The CDR3 is CASSPRGGGSSYEQYF. CDR3 DNA: TGTGCCAGCTCACCACGGGGCGGGGGGAGCTCCTACGAGCAGTACTTC.

This clonotype was observed many times. The chain has TRBV12-3 or TRBV12-4 and TRBJ1-5; 10 bases map to TRBD1. This CDR3 region has 15 residues. V lost 6 bases and J lost 7; bases outside the gene matches: 9. The CDR3 sequence is CASSSGQGGTQPQHF. The CDR3 DNA sequence: TGTGCCAGCAGCTCCGGACAGGGGGGGACCCAGCCCCAGCATTTT.

This clonotype occurred many times. This chain connects TRBV13 to TRBJ1-2; 9 bases are a match to TRBD1. J lost 7 bases, V lost 4 bases, and 4 bases had no gene match. CDR3 size: 13 residues. Germline CDR1 PRHDT, CDR2 FYEKMQ (reference sequence). DNA for the CDR3: TGTGCCAGCAGCTGGGACAGGGACGCTGGCTACACCTTC. This codes for CASSWDRDAGYTF.

J is TRBJ1-2 and V is TRBV10-3; a weak D match, TRBD1 (6 bases). CDR3 length equals 15 residues. Trimming took off 7 bases at V and 8 bases at J, with 23 bases between the two ends. Germline assignment: CDR1 ENHRY and CDR2 SYGVKD. The CDR3 DNA is TGTGCCATCACCAAGACTAGCGCGGGGGGCCGCGGCTACACCTTC. This sequence encodes CAITKTSAGGRGYTF.

With regard to this clonotype: The final CDR3 position lacks the conserved phenylalanine or tryptophan, pointing to a likely read error. The limits of the CDR3 on the DNA are not certain, so only TCRdb's listed CDR3 is given. This rearrangement joins TRBV12-3 or TRBV12-4 to TRBJ2-5; the D call in the table, TRBD1, was not verified against the DNA. A total of 8 residues make up the CDR3, ends included. Here the CDR3 reads CASSFPDV.

This clonotype was counted ten times or more. The chain employs TRBV2 and TRBJ2-5; 10 bases align to TRBD2. V trimming: 2 bases; J trimming: 5 bases; junction bases outside the gene matches: 2. The CDR3 consists of 14 residues. Germline CDR1 reads SNHLY; CDR2 reads FYNNEI. The CDR3 protein is CASSELAGDETQYF. DNA for the CDR3: TGTGCCAGCAGTGAACTAGCGGGAGATGAGACCCAGTACTTC.

The genes are TRBV29-1 and TRBJ1-2; TRBD1 aligns across 7 bases. Germline V gene sequence: CDR1 SQVTM, CDR2 ANQGSEA. CDR3 length: 13 residues. Trimming removed 7 bases from V and 4 bases from J; junction bases left unmatched: 9. CDR3 nucleotides: TGCAGCGCTAGACAGGGTTTAGTCTATGGCTACACCTTC. Amino acid sequence: CSARQGLVYGYTF.

The chain employs TRBV5-1 and TRBJ2-7, with D possibly TRBD2 on 5 matching bases. Germline CDR1 reads SGHRS; CDR2 reads YFSETQ. The CDR3 has 13 amino acids. Trimming cost V 4 bases and J 6 bases, with 14 bases left between them. The CDR3: CASSPREGVEQYF. As DNA, the CDR3 is TGCGCCAGCAGCCCACGTGAGGGAGTCGAGCAGTACTTC.

On this clonotype: Because the CDR3's place on the DNA is in doubt, the DNA is left out and the CDR3 is given as listed by TCRdb. This chain connects TRBV7-9 to TRBJ1-2. The CDR3 is 12 amino acids long, termini counted. CDR1 SEHNR and CDR2 FQNEAQ come from the germline V gene (reference sequence). This chain's CDR3 is CATSPQNYGCTF.

This clonotype was found many times. V gene TRBV13 combines with J gene TRBJ1-2, with a possible D match to TRBD1 (5 bases). Germline CDR1 and CDR2: PRHDT and FYEKMQ (reference sequence). Trimming shortened V by 2 bases and J by 7 bases, and 14 bases separated the two germline ends. The length of the CDR3 is 14 residues. The CDR3 coding sequence is TGTGCCAGCAGCTTATATTGGGGCCCCTCTGGCTACACCTTC. Translating gives CASSLYWGPSGYTF.

This clonotype was seen a few times. V gene TRBV29-1 combines with J gene TRBJ2-4, with 9 bases identical to TRBD2. V gave up 6 bases and J gave up 7 bases; unmatched junction bases: 7. Looked up from germline, CDR1 is SQVTM and CDR2 is ANQGSEA. The CDR3 has 13 amino acids. Here the CDR3 DNA reads TGCAGCGTAAATAGCGGGAGTTGGAACATTCAGTACTTC. Translating gives CSVNSGSWNIQYF.

Notes on this clonotype: A much larger clone sits a single nucleotide away, making a read error possible. The chain joins TRBV7-2 to TRBJ1-1; D is unresolved. Trimming stripped 5 bases from V and 2 bases from J, with 12 bases between. The CDR3 has 14 residues. Germline values: CDR1 SGHTA, CDR2 FQGNSA. CDR3 bases: TGTGCCAGCAGCGCGTACGACGGTAACACTGAAGCTTTCTTT. Residues: CASSAYDGNTEAFF.

This clonotype was seen ten or more times. The V gene is TRBV20-1, the J gene TRBJ1-3, with unresolved D. The germline V gene encodes CDR1 DFQATT and CDR2 SNEGSKA (reference sequence). The CDR3 has 14 amino acids. Trimming took off 5 bases at V and 2 bases at J, with 13 bases between the two ends. The CDR3 loop is CSAPLGETGNTIYF. CDR3 sequence (DNA): TGCAGTGCTCCTCTCGGGGAAACTGGAAACACCATATATTTT.

This clonotype showed up just a few times. The J gene is TRBJ2-7, the V gene TRBV27; perhaps D is TRBD1 or TRBD2 (6 bases each). The germline V gene encodes CDR1 MNHEY and CDR2 SMNVEV (reference sequence). V was pared by 9 bases and J by 3 bases, with 12 bases between. The CDR3 consists of 12 residues. The CDR3 nucleotides read TGTGCCAGTCCGGAGGGGGACTACGAGCAGTACTTC. It specifies CASPEGDYEQYF.

The chain is built from TRBV2 and TRBJ1-5, with D perhaps TRBD1 (5 bases). The CDR3 spans 12 residues. Germline CDR1 and CDR2: SNHLY and FYNNEI. The V end lost 6 bases, the J end lost 5 bases, and 8 bases lay between the germline ends. The CDR3 loop reads CASRGHDQPQHF. CDR3 in DNA: TGTGCCAGCAGAGGACATGATCAGCCCCAGCATTTT. Looking up the rest from reference TRBV2 and TRBJ1-5 gives the full variable domain: EPEVTQTPSHQVTQMGQEVILRCVPISNHLYFYWYRQILGQKVEFLVSFYNNEISEKSEIFDDQFSVERPDGSNFTLKIRSTKLEDSAMYFCASRGHDQPQHFGDGTRLSIL.

The V gene is TRBV13, the J gene TRBJ1-4, with D perhaps matching TRBD1 (6 bases). Trimming shortened V by 4 bases and J by 8 bases, and 17 bases separated the two germline ends. Looked up from germline, CDR1 is PRHDT and CDR2 is FYEKMQ (reference sequence). This CDR3 is 15 amino acids long. CDR3 amino acids: CASSSRNRVKEKLFF. CDR3 sequence (DNA): TGTGCCAGCAGCTCGAGGAACAGGGTAAAAGAAAAACTGTTTTTT.

There are many counts of this clonotype. The chain combines TRBV20-1 with TRBJ2-7; D is uncertain. The V end was cut by 1 base, the J end by 3 bases, with 16 bases between. CDR1 DFQATT and CDR2 SNEGSKA come from the germline V gene (reference sequence). This CDR3 has 15 residues. CDR3 protein: CSARVQGAFYYEQYF. The CDR3 DNA is TGCAGTGCTAGAGTCCAAGGAGCGTTTTACTACGAGCAGTACTTC.

V gene TRBV20-1 combines with J gene TRBJ2-7; tentatively, D is TRBD2 (5 bases). This CDR3 region has 11 residues. Germline CDR1 and CDR2: DFQATT and SNEGSKA (reference sequence). Trimming stripped 4 bases from V and 7 bases from J, with 11 bases between. CDR3 sequence (DNA): TGCAGTGCTAAGGCCGGGGATGAGCAGTACTTC. Its protein product is CSAKAGDEQYF.

This clonotype showed up just a few times. The rearrangement links TRBV10-3 to TRBJ2-3; no firm D call. Germline V lookup: CDR1 ENHRY, CDR2 SYGVKD. V dropped 5 bases and J dropped 1 base, with 7 bases sitting between them. CDR3 length equals 13 residues. The CDR3 DNA follows: TGTGCCATCAGTCCCGAGGGCACAGATACGCAGTATTTT. As protein: CAISPEGTDTQYF.

The rearrangement uses TRBV9 and TRBJ2-7; 12 bases fit TRBD2. The CDR3 is 15 residues long. CDR1 and CDR2 from the germline V gene are SGDLS and YYNGEE. With 3 bases clipped from V and 4 bases from J, the junction kept 5 bases outside the gene matches. The CDR3, as DNA: TGTGCCAGCAGCGCAGGACTAGCGGGAACATACGAGCAGTACTTC. It yields the protein CASSAGLAGTYEQYF.